This record covers a single TCR beta chain. Donors, without exception, were Caucasian adults residing in Nashville, Tennessee. The sample comes from a study of shared clonotypes between healthy human individuals. About the research overall: Per-donor plates numbered three CD4 naive, three CD4 memory, two CD8 naive and one CD8 memory.

J lost 0 bases, V lost 0 bases, and 16 bases had no gene match. From germline, CDR1 is SGHRS and CDR2 YFSETQ. The CDR3 length is 23 residues. Profiled with immunoSEQ multiplex PCR; TCRdb holds only in-frame clones, not every one. This table has roughly 2,500,000 clones, under 95% appearing once. This rearrangement joins TRBV5-1 to TRBJ2-6; TRBD2 agrees at 12 bases. The material sequenced was naive CD4+ T cells from PBMCs. Subset described: CD45RA+ positively selected. The receptor was isolated from a man aged 18 to 35 in good health. Some clones in this sample may be carry-over from other donors' samples. In DNA form, the CDR3 reads TGCGCCAGCAGCTTGGTTACCTCGGGCACCGGGACTAGCGGGTCCTCTGGGGCCAACGTCCTGACTTTC. Its translation is CASSLVTSGTGTSGSSGANVLTF.